This T cell receptor beta chain is drawn from a study of technical replicates of blood from several donors. Clones were read by immunoSEQ multiplex PCR, and TCRdb kept only the in-frame ones, dropping some. This table holds tens of thousands of clones, more than 70% found once. This clone was recorded once. This TCR derives from a human donor in good health. Some clones in this sample may be carry-over from other donors' samples. The material sequenced was PBMCs.

The CDR3 DNA reads as TGTGCCTGGAGTGTACCAGGTAGCGGGAGAAAGACCCAGTACTTC. Translation: CAWSVPGSGRKTQYF. This rearrangement joins TRBV30 to TRBJ2-5, with 9 positions matching TRBD2. Germline lookup yields CDR1 GTSNPN and CDR2 SVGIG (reference sequence). The CDR3 covers 15 residues. Losses at the gene ends were 0 bases for V and 6 bases for J; bases not matched to a gene: 8. The full variable domain, completed using reference TRBV30 and TRBJ2-5, is SQTIHQWPATLVQPVGSPLSLECTVEGTSNPNLYWYRQAAGRGLQLLFYSVGIGQISSEVPQNLSASRPQDRQFILSSKKLLLSDSGFYLCAWSVPGSGRKTQYFGPGTRLLVL.